Below, one T cell receptor beta chain is given with its context. Its antigen is undetermined. Clones were read by immunoSEQ multiplex PCR, and TCRdb kept only the in-frame ones, dropping some. Of roughly 11,000 clones in the sample, around 94% were seen once. The CDR3 runs to 14 residues. Germline CDR1 and CDR2: SGHRS and YFSETQ. Trimming cost V 4 bases and J 5 bases; bases outside gene matches: 7. The entry originates in a study of regulatory and conventional T cells in RAG deficiency. Study observations and caveats: Shannon entropy was markedly lower and Simpson indices higher in RAG-deficient patients than control T-cell subsets. In Omenn syndrome, Treg and Tconv repertoires overlapped >90%.

Genomic DNA came from blood regulatory T cells gated CD4+ CD25-high CD127-low. The data also belong to a second study, concerning regulatory T cells. That investigation notes: Primers: 52 TRBV forward and 13 TRBJ reverse.

Sequencing was carried out using CD127- CD25+ CD4+ Tregs sorted from blood. The receptor comes from a human donor in good health. This sequence joins TRBV5-1 and TRBJ2-5, with TRBD1 identical over 8 bases. CDR3 nucleotides: TGCGCCAGCAGCCCACAGGGGGTCGGGGAGACCCAGTACTTC. Its protein is CASSPQGVGETQYF.